The source of this TCR beta chain is a study of beta chain features in type 1 diabetes. The study's findings and limits: Patients' naive, central memory and Treg TCRB repertoires seemed closer to one another than those of healthy donors. Insertions at VDJ junctions were less frequent in type 1 diabetes patients. These patients also deleted more nucleotides at the same junctions. A moderate, significant TCRB CDR3 shortening appeared in type 1 diabetes across four CD4+ subsets.

This clone came up many times. Its cognate antigen is unknown. CDR1 is SGHKS, CDR2 YYEKEE, per germline (reference sequence). This CDR3 has 14 amino acids. V was clipped by 4 bases and J by 2 bases, with 13 bases between them. Post-sort purity exceeded 95% for all sorted populations. Expressed TCRB transcripts got sequenced, as all isolated RNA was reverse transcribed. TCRdb's copy holds only in-frame clones and misses some; the assay was immunoSEQ multiplex PCR. Among more than 300,000 clones, roughly 9.8% were seen once, and the ten largest hold approximately 0.6%. The sequence was obtained from a man between 25 and 39 years old with type 1 diabetes. Material: central memory CD4+ T cells from blood. V is TRBV5-5 and J is TRBJ2-7; D is tentatively TRBD1 or TRBD2 (5 bases each). The CDR3 sequence is CASSLAGTPYEQYF. Written as DNA, the CDR3 is TGTGCCAGCAGCCTGGCAGGGACCCCCTACGAGCAGTACTTC. Using reference TRBV5-5 and TRBJ2-7 for the parts outside the CDR3, the full variable domain is DAGVTQSPTHLIKTRGQQVTLRCSPISGHKSVSWYQQVLGQGPQFIFQYYEKEERGRGNFPDRFSARQFPNYSSELNVNALLLGDSALYLCASSLAGTPYEQYFGPGTRLTVT.